Below, 30 T cell receptor beta chains from the same sample are listed, as sequenced in a study of T cells in Graves' hyperthyroidism and ophthalmopathy. What was amplified from RNA transcripts were TCR beta CDR3 regions. Researchers ran a first-round RT-PCR on the TCR CDR3 using the HTBI primer set. A single record per CDR3 protein comes from TCRdb applying MiXCR to the multiplex PCR reads. This sample has more than 550,000 distinct CDR3 sequences, with 15% to 20% found just once. The source material was blood. The receptor source for this set is a man aged 50 to 60 with Graves' hyperthyroidism.

This clonotype was seen only a few times. This chain uses TRBV7-9 with TRBJ1-4; TRBD1 aligns across 8 bases. Per the germline V gene, CDR1 is SEHNR and CDR2 is FQNEAQ (reference sequence). V trimming: 4 bases; J trimming: 6 bases; junction bases outside the gene matches: 1. The CDR3 length is 13 residues. CDR3 residues: CASSYRGDEKLFF. CDR3 bases: TGTGCCAGCAGCTACAGGGGGGATGAAAAACTGTTTTTT.

J is TRBJ2-5 and V is TRBV9; 7 bases agree with TRBD1. Looked up from germline, CDR1 is SGDLS and CDR2 is YYNGEE. The CDR3 has 16 residues. V lost 0 bases and J lost 3; bases outside the gene matches: 8. In DNA form, the CDR3 reads TGTGCCAGCAGCGTAGAAAGTGGGACAGCTAAAGAGACCCAGTACTTC. As protein: CASSVESGTAKETQYF. The full variable domain, its missing parts supplied by reference TRBV9 and TRBJ2-5, is DSGVTQTPKHLITATGQRVTLRCSPRSGDLSVYWYQQSLDQGLQFLIQYYNGEERAKGNILERFSAQQFPDLHSELNLSSLELGDSALYFCASSVESGTAKETQYFGPGTRLLVL.

The V and J genes are TRBV12-3 or TRBV12-4 and TRBJ2-5; 7 nucleotides match TRBD1. The CDR3 is made up of 20 amino acids. V gave up 5 bases and J gave up 5 bases; unmatched junction bases: 26. In DNA, the CDR3 is TGTGCCAGCAGTCCCCCAGGGGGTGGTCTCGTGTGGGAGAAGAAGGAGACCCAGTACTTC. Amino acid sequence: CASSPPGGGLVWEKKETQYF.

The sample holds many counts of this clonotype. The V and J genes are TRBV6-6 and TRBJ2-1; D might be TRBD1 (6 bases). The length of the CDR3 is 16 residues. Trimming took 2 bases from V and 0 from J, leaving 11 bases between them. Germline values: CDR1 MNHNY, CDR2 SVGAGI (reference sequence). The CDR3 bases are TGTGCCAGCAGTTACGTACCGGACAGCTCCTACAATGAGCAGTTCTTC. Protein: CASSYVPDSSYNEQFF.

This clonotype was seen only a few times. A read error may explain this, as a much larger clone is one base away. The chain employs TRBV5-1 and TRBJ2-3, with D tentatively TRBD2 (5 bases). Per germline, CDR1 SGHRS and CDR2 YFSETQ. The CDR3 is made up of 16 amino acids. V was clipped by 0 bases and J by 5 bases, with 16 bases between them. The CDR3 DNA reads TGCGCCAGCAGCTTGGAGAGCGAGAGGGTCCGAGATACGCAGTATTTT. As protein: CASSLESERVRDTQYF.

The chain's CDR3 is CASSQADKTFF. CDR3 sequence (DNA): TGCGCCAGCAGCCAGGCCGACAAGACCTTCTTT. The genes are TRBV4-3 and TRBJ1-1; D gene ambiguous. The germline V gene has CDR1 LGHNA and CDR2 YSLEER. CDR3 length: 11 amino acids. V lost 3 bases and J 14 bases, leaving 13 bases between the germline ends.

The chain links TRBV12-3 or TRBV12-4 to TRBJ2-7, with 7 positions matching TRBD1. There are 17 residues in the CDR3. J was trimmed by 0 bases and V by 6 bases; bases with no gene match: 14. CDR3 nucleotides: TGTGCCAGCAGCACCACTGACAGGGAACACCTCTCCTACGAGCAGTACTTC. Its protein is CASSTTDREHLSYEQYF.

This clonotype was counted ten times or more. The chain joins TRBV28 to TRBJ1-3; the D gene is possibly TRBD1 (6 bases). With 3 bases removed from V and 0 bases from J, the gap between germline ends came to 15 bases. This CDR3 spans 17 amino acids. The germline V gene encodes CDR1 MDHEN and CDR2 SYDVKM. The CDR3 loop is CASSFSPGARSGNTIYF. The DNA for the CDR3 is TGTGCCAGCAGTTTTAGCCCGGGGGCTCGCTCTGGAAACACCATATATTTT.

In its sample, this clonotype was seen many times. This sequence joins TRBV5-1 and TRBJ1-6; unclear D gene. This CDR3 comprises 13 residues. Germline V gene data show CDR1 as SGHRS and CDR2 as YFSETQ. V gave up 0 bases and J gave up 8 bases, with 6 bases separating them. In DNA, the CDR3 is TGCGCCAGCAGCTTGGCTACGGATTCACCCCTCCACTTT. It is translated as CASSLATDSPLHF.

This clonotype was counted at least ten times. The rearrangement uses TRBV18 and TRBJ1-1; unclear D gene. Trimming removed 8 bases at V and 0 bases at J, with 10 bases between. Germline CDR1 is KGHSH and CDR2 is LQKENI. The CDR3 consists of 13 residues. CDR3 DNA sequence: TGTGCCAGCAGCCCGTCTCTGAACACTGAAGCTTTCTTT. It is translated as CASSPSLNTEAFF.

Many counts were recorded for this clonotype. This chain joins TRBV30 and TRBJ1-4, with D perhaps matching TRBD1 (5 bases). This CDR3 has 11 amino acids. CDR1 is GTSNPN and CDR2 is SVGIG in the germline V gene (reference sequence). V was cut by 1 base and J by 11 bases, with 8 bases left in between. CDR3 coding DNA: TGTGCCTGGAGTGAGGGGCAGAAACTGTTTTTT. Its protein is CAWSEGQKLFF.

This clonotype was seen at least ten times. The chain links TRBV7-3 to TRBJ1-2, with 10 positions matching TRBD1. Germline V gives CDR1 SGHTA, CDR2 FQGTGA. The CDR3 spans 13 residues. V shed 5 bases and J 5 bases; nucleotides not matched to a gene: 2. CDR3 DNA sequence: TGTGCCAGCAGCCGGACAGGGGGATATGGCTACACCTTC. Translated: CASSRTGGYGYTF. The variable domain in full, completed from reference TRBV7-3 and TRBJ1-2, reads GAGVSQTPSNKVTEKGKYVELRCDPISGHTALYWYRQSLGQGPEFLIYFQGTGAADDSGLPNDRFFAVRPEGSVSTLKIQRTERGDSAVYLCASSRTGGYGYTFGSGTRLTVV.

The chain recombines TRBV6-2 or TRBV6-3 with TRBJ2-1; possible D gene TRBD1, 5 bases. Per the germline V gene, CDR1 is MNHEY and CDR2 is SVGEGT. There are 16 residues in the CDR3. Trimming took off 5 bases at V and 1 base at J, with 15 bases between the two ends. CDR3 nucleotides: TGTGCCAGCAGTGGCGACAGCTCACGGTCCTACAATGAGCAGTTCTTC. Protein: CASSGDSSRSYNEQFF.

This clonotype was detected ten times or more. The chain has TRBV7-2 and TRBJ1-2, with D possibly matching TRBD1 (5 bases). V was shortened by 5 bases and J by 4 bases, with 11 bases between the two germline ends. The germline CDR1 and CDR2 sequences are SGHTA and FQGNSA. This CDR3 is 13 amino acids long. The CDR3 region is CASSAQQAYGYTF. The CDR3 DNA reads TGTGCCAGCAGCGCCCAACAGGCCTATGGCTACACCTTC.

This clonotype has a count of ten or more. The chain has TRBV7-3 and TRBJ1-1; no definite D call. This CDR3 region has 13 residues. Trimming left V 6 bases short and J 0 bases short, with 8 bases between. From germline, CDR1 is SGHTA and CDR2 FQGTGA. The CDR3 loop reads CASRLRLNTEAFF. CDR3 DNA sequence: TGTGCCAGCAGGTTGAGGTTGAACACTGAAGCTTTCTTT.

At least ten counts were recorded for this clonotype. J is TRBJ2-5 and V is TRBV27; TRBD1 is a possible D gene (6 bases). Germline V gene sequence: CDR1 MNHEY, CDR2 SMNVEV (reference sequence). The CDR3 is made up of 13 amino acids. Between the trimmed V and J ends, which lost 2 bases and 4 bases, there was a span of 8 bases. The CDR3 loop reads CASSLGRGETQYF. The DNA for the CDR3 is TGTGCCAGCAGTTTAGGCAGGGGAGAGACCCAGTACTTC.

This clonotype has a handful of counts. The chain uses TRBV30 and TRBJ2-3, with unresolved D. The CDR3 has 10 amino acids. Germline CDR1 GTSNPN, CDR2 SVGIG (reference sequence). Between the trimmed V and J ends, which lost 3 bases and 8 bases, there was a span of 6 bases. The chain's CDR3 is CAWRSGTQYF. CDR3 bases: TGTGCCTGGAGATCGGGTACGCAGTATTTT.

This clonotype has a count of ten or more. The DNA of the CDR3 is TGTGCCAGCAGTGGGATAAGGACTAGTCCCTACGAGCAGTACTTC. Amino acid sequence: CASSGIRTSPYEQYF. The V gene is TRBV6-2 or TRBV6-3, the J gene TRBJ2-7, with 7 bases matching TRBD2. The CDR3 extends over 15 amino acids. The V gene end was trimmed by 5 bases and the J gene end by 2 bases; junction bases not matched to a gene: 9. Germline loops: CDR1 MNHEY, CDR2 SVGEGT.

This clonotype was found many times. This chain connects TRBV12-3 or TRBV12-4 to TRBJ2-1; 7 bases fit TRBD2. The CDR3 has 18 residues. The J segment lost 6 bases and the V segment lost 3 bases, leaving 17 bases of the junction unmatched. The CDR3 bases are TGTGCCAGCAGTTTCGGGGGGTTTAGCGGACTTGGGGGCAATGAGCAGTTCTTC. Its protein is CASSFGGFSGLGGNEQFF.

The chain employs TRBV29-1 and TRBJ2-3; 8 positions agree with TRBD1. Germline V lookup: CDR1 SQVTM, CDR2 ANQGSEA. The junction had 10 bases not matched to a gene; V was cut back by 4 bases and J by 4 bases. This CDR3 is built from 15 residues. Here the CDR3 reads CSVGPRTGPADTQYF. Written as DNA, the CDR3 is TGCAGCGTTGGCCCCCGGACAGGGCCTGCAGATACGCAGTATTTT.

This clonotype was picked up many times. The CDR3 loop reads CATLGLITGELFF. CDR3 sequence (DNA): TGTGCCACCCTTGGACTTATCACCGGGGAGCTGTTTTTT. The J gene is TRBJ2-2, the V gene TRBV6-2 or TRBV6-3; D perhaps matches TRBD2 (5 bases). The germline V gene has CDR1 MNHEY and CDR2 SVGEGT. This CDR3 region has 13 residues. Deletions cut 10 bases from V and 4 bases from J, with 13 bases between.

This clonotype occurred many times. The CDR3 here is CASSLSTPGSPISYEQYF. As DNA, the CDR3 is TGTGCCAGCAGCTTATCGACACCGGGTTCACCTATTTCCTACGAGCAGTACTTC. V usage is TRBV11-2 and J usage is TRBJ2-7; no definite D call. The CDR3 has 18 residues. V dropped 2 bases and J dropped 1 base, with 21 bases sitting between them. Germline CDR1 SGHAT, CDR2 FQNNGV.

This clonotype was recorded at least ten times. This chain links TRBV30 with TRBJ1-2; D unresolved. V shed 7 bases and J shed 4 bases, with 16 bases lying between them. Germline assignment: CDR1 GTSNPN and CDR2 SVGIG (reference sequence). This CDR3 has 13 residues. CDR3 loop: CASKLMLSYGYTF. CDR3 nucleotides: TGTGCCTCTAAACTCATGTTAAGCTATGGCTACACCTTC.

This clonotype was seen many times. The chain uses TRBV2 and TRBJ2-7; 8 nucleotides match TRBD2. The germline CDR1 and CDR2 sequences are SNHLY and FYNNEI. The CDR3 spans 14 residues. Unmatched junction bases numbered 11, after V lost 10 bases and J lost 3 bases. CDR3 sequence (DNA): TGTGCCACCCAGCGGGAGTTTACCGTCTACGAGCAGTACTTC. This translates into CATQREFTVYEQYF.

Ten or more counts support this clonotype. The chain employs TRBV27 and TRBJ1-2; D gene unclear. The CDR3 is 14 residues long. Germline CDR1 is MNHEY and CDR2 is SMNVEV (reference sequence). With 6 bases removed from V and 5 bases from J, the gap between germline ends came to 16 bases. CDR3 sequence reads: CASSPEWTVYGYTF. CDR3 in DNA: TGTGCCAGCAGCCCCGAATGGACGGTTTATGGCTACACCTTC.

This clonotype came up many times. The gene calls are TRBV12-3 or TRBV12-4 and TRBJ2-3; TRBD1 aligns across 7 bases. The CDR3 spans 12 residues. The V segment lost 6 bases and the J segment 6 bases; nucleotides outside the gene matches: 3. In DNA, the CDR3 is TGTGCCAGCAGCTTACAGGGGGATACGCAGTATTTT. Protein product: CASSLQGDTQYF.

This clonotype was picked up many times. The rearrangement uses TRBV27 and TRBJ2-1, with 9 bases aligning to TRBD2. V lost 4 bases and J lost 5; bases outside the gene matches: 0. Germline values: CDR1 MNHEY, CDR2 SMNVEV (reference sequence). CDR3 length: 13 amino acids. CDR3 amino acids: CASSSSGNNEQFF. The CDR3 DNA reads TGTGCCAGCAGTTCTAGCGGGAACAATGAGCAGTTCTTC.

This clonotype was found many times. The chain recombines TRBV5-8 with TRBJ2-7; D is perhaps TRBD1 (6 bases). Germline loops: CDR1 SGHTS, CDR2 YDEGEE. The V gene lost 2 bases and the J gene lost 3 bases, with 15 bases spanning the gap. CDR3 length equals 15 residues. In nucleotides, the CDR3 is TGTGCCAGCAGCTTATGGGGACACACAAACTACGAGCAGTACTTC. It specifies CASSLWGHTNYEQYF.

This clonotype was found many times. V and J are TRBV24-1 and TRBJ2-7; D not certain. This CDR3 is built from 14 residues. The V gene lost 4 bases and the J gene lost 2 bases, with 11 bases spanning the gap. CDR1 and CDR2 (germline): KGHDR, SFDVKD. Written as DNA, the CDR3 is TGTGCCACCAGTGACGGCCGTTTTCCCTACGAGCAGTACTTC. Encoded protein: CATSDGRFPYEQYF.

This clonotype appeared a few times. This chain joins TRBV24-1 and TRBJ1-5; D possibly corresponds to TRBD1 (5 bases). Trimming left V 1 base short and J 0 bases short, with 9 bases between. From germline, CDR1 is KGHDR and CDR2 SFDVKD. The CDR3 has 16 residues. The CDR3 DNA is TGTGCCACCAGTGATTTTGGTACAGGTAGCAATCAGCCCCAGCATTTT. It is translated as CATSDFGTGSNQPQHF.